This T cell receptor beta chain appears in the sequencing data of a study of blood T cell repertoires in COVID-19. On the study more broadly: The origin of the acute and convalescent COVID-19 samples was the United States, Italy and Spain. The analysed material was cDNA or gDNA that came from T cells, B-cell-depleted T cells, or PBMCs.

V was shortened by 0 bases and J by 2 bases, with 11 bases between the two germline ends. Germline CDR1 reads SGHKS; CDR2 reads YYEKEE (reference sequence). This CDR3 contains 15 residues. Study processing details: Amplification from reference gene primers served as the basis for estimated nucleated cell counts. The table came from immunoSEQ multiplex PCR; TCRdb's copy has only in-frame clones and leaves some out. The DNA was the basis for D and trimming; V, J and clone size are from that table. The sample shows around 9,700 clones, 87% of them seen only once. The chain carries TRBV5-5 and TRBJ1-1; weak D call: TRBD1 (5 bases). Sequenced material: peripheral blood. The clonotype was recovered from a man aged 25 to 40 with active or convalescent COVID-19. CDR3 nucleotide sequence: TGTGCCAGCAGCTTGGGGCCAGGGCTAAACACTGAAGCTTTCTTT. It specifies CASSLGPGLNTEAFF.